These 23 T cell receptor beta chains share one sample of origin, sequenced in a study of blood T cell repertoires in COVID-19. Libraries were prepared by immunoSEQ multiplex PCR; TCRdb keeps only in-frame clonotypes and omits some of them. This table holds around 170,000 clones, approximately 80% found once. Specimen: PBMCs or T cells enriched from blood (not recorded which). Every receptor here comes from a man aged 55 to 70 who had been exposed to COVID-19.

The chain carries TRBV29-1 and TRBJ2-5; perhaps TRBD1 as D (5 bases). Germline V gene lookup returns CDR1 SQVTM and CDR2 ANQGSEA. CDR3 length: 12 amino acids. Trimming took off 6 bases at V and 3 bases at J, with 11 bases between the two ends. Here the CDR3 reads CSVGHPKETQYF. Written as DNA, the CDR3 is TGCAGCGTCGGACACCCAAAAGAGACCCAGTACTTC.

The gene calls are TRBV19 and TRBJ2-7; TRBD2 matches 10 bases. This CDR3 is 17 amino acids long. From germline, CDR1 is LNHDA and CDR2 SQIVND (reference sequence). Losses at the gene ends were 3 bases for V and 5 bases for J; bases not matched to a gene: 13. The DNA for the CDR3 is TGTGCCAGTAGTATGGTGTCGGTAGCGGGAGGTAGGAACGAGCAGTACTTC. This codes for CASSMVSVAGGRNEQYF.

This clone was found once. The CDR3 is CASSRDLQGGGTEAFF. The CDR3 DNA sequence: TGTGCCAGCAGCCGCGACCTGCAGGGGGGAGGCACTGAAGCTTTCTTT. The V and J genes are TRBV14 and TRBJ1-1, with 7 nucleotides matching TRBD1. Germline loops: CDR1 SGHDN, CDR2 FVKESK. J lost 4 bases, V lost 4 bases, and 12 bases had no gene match. The CDR3 is 16 residues long.

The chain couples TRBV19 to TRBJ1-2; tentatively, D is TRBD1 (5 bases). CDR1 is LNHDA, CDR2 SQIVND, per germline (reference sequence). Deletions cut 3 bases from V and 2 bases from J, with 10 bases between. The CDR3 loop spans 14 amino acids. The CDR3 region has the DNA TGTGCCAGTAGTATCGGGCCAGGGAACTATGGCTACACCTTC. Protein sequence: CASSIGPGNYGYTF.

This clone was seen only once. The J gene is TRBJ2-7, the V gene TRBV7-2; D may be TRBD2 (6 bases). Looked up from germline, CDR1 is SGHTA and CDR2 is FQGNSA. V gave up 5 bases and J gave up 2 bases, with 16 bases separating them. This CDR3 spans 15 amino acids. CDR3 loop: CASSQSISGAYEQYF. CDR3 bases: TGTGCCAGCAGCCAGTCGATTAGCGGAGCCTACGAGCAGTACTTC.

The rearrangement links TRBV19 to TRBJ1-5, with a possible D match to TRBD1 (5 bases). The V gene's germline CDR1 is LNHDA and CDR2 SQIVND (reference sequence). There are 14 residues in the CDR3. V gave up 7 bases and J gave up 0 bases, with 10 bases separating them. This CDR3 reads CASKQGYSNQPQHF. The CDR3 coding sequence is TGTGCCAGTAAGCAGGGATATAGCAATCAGCCCCAGCATTTT.

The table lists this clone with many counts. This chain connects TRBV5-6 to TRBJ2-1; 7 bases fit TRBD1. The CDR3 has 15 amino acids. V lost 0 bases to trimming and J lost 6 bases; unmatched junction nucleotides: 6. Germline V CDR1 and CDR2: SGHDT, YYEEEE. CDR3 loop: CASSLGTGYFNEQFF. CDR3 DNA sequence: TGTGCCAGCAGCTTGGGGACAGGTTACTTCAATGAGCAGTTCTTC.

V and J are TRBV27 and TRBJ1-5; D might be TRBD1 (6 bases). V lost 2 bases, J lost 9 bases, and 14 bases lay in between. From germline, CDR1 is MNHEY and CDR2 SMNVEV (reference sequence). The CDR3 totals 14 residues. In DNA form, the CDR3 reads TGTGCCAGCAGTTTACTCGCAGGGGCCCGGCCCCAGCATTTT. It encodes CASSLLAGARPQHF.

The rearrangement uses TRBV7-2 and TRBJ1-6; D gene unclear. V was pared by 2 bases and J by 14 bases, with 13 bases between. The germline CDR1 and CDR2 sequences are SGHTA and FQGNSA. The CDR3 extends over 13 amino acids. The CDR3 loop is CASSLLPREALHF. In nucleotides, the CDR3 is TGTGCCAGCAGCTTACTTCCCCGAGAGGCCCTCCACTTT.

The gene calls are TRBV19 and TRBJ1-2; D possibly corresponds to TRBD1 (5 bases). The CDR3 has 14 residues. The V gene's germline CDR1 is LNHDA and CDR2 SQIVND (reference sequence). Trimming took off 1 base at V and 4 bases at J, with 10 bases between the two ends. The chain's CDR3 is CASSIVTDPYGYTF. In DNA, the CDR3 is TGTGCCAGTAGTATAGTGACAGATCCCTATGGCTACACCTTC.

CDR3 loop: CSASKARATGELFF. DNA for the CDR3: TGCAGTGCTAGTAAGGCCAGGGCCACCGGGGAGCTGTTTTTT. This sequence joins TRBV20-1 and TRBJ2-2; D might be TRBD1 (5 bases). The V gene's germline CDR1 is DFQATT and CDR2 SNEGSKA (reference sequence). This CDR3 is built from 14 residues. V gave up 3 bases and J gave up 4 bases, with 12 bases separating them.

CDR3 region: CASPRTGAYEQYF. CDR3 nucleotides: TGTGCCAGCCCGAGGACAGGGGCCTACGAGCAGTACTTC. J is TRBJ2-7 and V is TRBV9; 9 bases are shared with TRBD1. V lost 7 bases to trimming and J lost 2 bases; unmatched junction nucleotides: 4. Looked up from germline, CDR1 is SGDLS and CDR2 is YYNGEE. CDR3 length: 13 amino acids.

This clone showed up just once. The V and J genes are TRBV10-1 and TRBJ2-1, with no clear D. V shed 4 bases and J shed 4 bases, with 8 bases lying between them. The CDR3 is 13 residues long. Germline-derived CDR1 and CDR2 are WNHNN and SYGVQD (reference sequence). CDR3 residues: CASSGSRYNEQFF. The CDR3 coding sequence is TGCGCCAGCAGTGGGTCACGGTACAATGAGCAGTTCTTC.

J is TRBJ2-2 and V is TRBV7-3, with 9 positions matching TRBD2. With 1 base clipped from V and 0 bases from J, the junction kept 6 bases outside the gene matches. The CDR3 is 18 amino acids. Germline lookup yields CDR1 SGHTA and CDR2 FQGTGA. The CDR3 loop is CASSLSSRLAANTGELFF. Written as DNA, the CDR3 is TGTGCCAGCAGCTTAAGCTCTCGACTAGCGGCGAACACCGGGGAGCTGTTTTTT.

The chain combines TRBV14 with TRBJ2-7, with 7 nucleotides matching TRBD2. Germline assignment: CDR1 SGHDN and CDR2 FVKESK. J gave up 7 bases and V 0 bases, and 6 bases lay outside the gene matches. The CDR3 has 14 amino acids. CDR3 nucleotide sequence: TGTGCCAGCAGCCAAGAAGTAGCCGGGAGGGAGCAGTACTTC. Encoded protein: CASSQEVAGREQYF.

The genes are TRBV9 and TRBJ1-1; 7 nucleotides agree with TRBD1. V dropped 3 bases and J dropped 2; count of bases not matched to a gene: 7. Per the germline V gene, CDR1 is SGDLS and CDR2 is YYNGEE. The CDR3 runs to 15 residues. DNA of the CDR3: TGTGCCAGCAGCGGGGCCGGGACAGATAACACTGAAGCTTTCTTT. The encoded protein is CASSGAGTDNTEAFF.

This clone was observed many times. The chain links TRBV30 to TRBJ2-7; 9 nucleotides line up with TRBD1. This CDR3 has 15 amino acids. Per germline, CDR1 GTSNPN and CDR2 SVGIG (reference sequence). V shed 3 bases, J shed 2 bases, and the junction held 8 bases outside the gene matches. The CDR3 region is CAWSPDRGYAYEQYF. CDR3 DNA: TGTGCCTGGAGCCCAGACAGGGGGTACGCCTACGAGCAGTACTTC.

The CDR3 DNA follows: TGTGCCAGCAGCCCCCCGGGGCGGGACGATGGTACAGATACGCAGTATTTT. Translation: CASSPPGRDDGTDTQYF. The chain is built from TRBV9 and TRBJ2-3; tentative D call: TRBD2 (6 bases). The germline V gene encodes CDR1 SGDLS and CDR2 YYNGEE. CDR3 length: 17 residues. The V end lost 4 bases, the J end lost 3 bases, and 21 bases lay between the germline ends.

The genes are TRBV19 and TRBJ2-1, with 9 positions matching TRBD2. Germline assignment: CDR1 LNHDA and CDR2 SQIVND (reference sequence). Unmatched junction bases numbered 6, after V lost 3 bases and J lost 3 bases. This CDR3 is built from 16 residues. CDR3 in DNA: TGTGCCAGTAGTATGAGGCTAGCGGGAAGCTACAATGAGCAGTTCTTC. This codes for CASSMRLAGSYNEQFF.

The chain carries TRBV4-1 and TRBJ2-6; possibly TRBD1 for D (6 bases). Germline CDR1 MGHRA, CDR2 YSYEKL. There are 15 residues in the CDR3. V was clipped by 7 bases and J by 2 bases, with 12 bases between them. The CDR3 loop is CASTNRAAGANVLTF. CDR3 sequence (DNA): TGCGCCAGCACTAACAGGGCAGCTGGGGCCAACGTCCTGACTTTC.

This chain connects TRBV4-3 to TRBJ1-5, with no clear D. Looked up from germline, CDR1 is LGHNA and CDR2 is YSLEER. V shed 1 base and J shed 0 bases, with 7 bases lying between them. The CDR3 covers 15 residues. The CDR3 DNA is TGCGCCAGCAGCCAAGGCAGGTATAGCAATCAGCCCCAGCATTTT. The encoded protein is CASSQGRYSNQPQHF.

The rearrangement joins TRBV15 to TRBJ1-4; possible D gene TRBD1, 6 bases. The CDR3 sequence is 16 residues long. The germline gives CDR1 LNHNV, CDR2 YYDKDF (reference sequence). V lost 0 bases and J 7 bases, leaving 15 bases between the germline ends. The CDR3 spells CATSRDPPGESEKLFF. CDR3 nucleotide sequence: TGTGCCACCAGCAGAGACCCCCCAGGGGAAAGTGAAAAACTGTTTTTT.

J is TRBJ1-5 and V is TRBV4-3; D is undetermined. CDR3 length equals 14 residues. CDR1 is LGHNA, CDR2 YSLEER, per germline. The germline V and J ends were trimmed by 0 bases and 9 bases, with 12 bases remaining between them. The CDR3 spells CASSQDSGLGPQHF. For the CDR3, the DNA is TGCGCCAGCAGCCAAGATTCCGGACTGGGGCCCCAGCATTTT.